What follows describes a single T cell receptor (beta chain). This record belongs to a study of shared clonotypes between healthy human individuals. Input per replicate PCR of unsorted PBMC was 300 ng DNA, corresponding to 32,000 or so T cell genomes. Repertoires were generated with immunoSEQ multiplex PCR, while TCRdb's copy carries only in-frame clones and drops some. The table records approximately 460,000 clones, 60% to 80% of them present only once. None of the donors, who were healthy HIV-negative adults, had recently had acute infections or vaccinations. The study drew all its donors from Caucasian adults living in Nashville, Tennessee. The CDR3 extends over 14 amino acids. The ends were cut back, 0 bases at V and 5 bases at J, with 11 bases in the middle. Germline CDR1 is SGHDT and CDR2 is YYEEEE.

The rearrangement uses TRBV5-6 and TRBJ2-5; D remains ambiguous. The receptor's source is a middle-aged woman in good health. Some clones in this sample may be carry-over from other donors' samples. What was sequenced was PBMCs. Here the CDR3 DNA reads TGTGCCAGCAGCTTGGGGGTGACGACGGAGACCCAGTACTTC. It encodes CASSLGVTTETQYF.